This entry lists 7 T cell receptor beta chains sequenced from one sample in a study of T cells in Graves' hyperthyroidism and ophthalmopathy. TCR beta CDR3 regions were amplified from RNA transcripts. TCR CDR3 regions were first amplified by RT-PCR with HTBI primers. TCRdb fed the multiplex PCR reads into MiXCR, producing one record per CDR3 protein. Here the sample spans 300,000 to 450,000 distinct CDR3 sequences, about 15% being singletons. Sequenced material: blood. The receptors were sampled from a woman aged 25-40 years with Graves' hyperthyroidism.

The chain combines TRBV30 with TRBJ2-2; TRBD1 agrees at 8 bases. Trimming removed 2 bases from V and 4 bases from J; junction bases left unmatched: 6. Germline V gene data show CDR1 as GTSNPN and CDR2 as SVGIG (reference sequence). CDR3 length: 15 amino acids. The CDR3 sequence: CAWSTRTGRTGELFF. The CDR3 DNA sequence: TGTGCCTGGAGTACTCGGACAGGGCGCACCGGGGAGCTGTTTTTT.

The table lists this clonotype with many counts. The chain employs TRBV12-3 or TRBV12-4 and TRBJ2-3; D is possibly TRBD2 (5 bases). Trimming stripped 7 bases from V and 0 bases from J, with 11 bases between. CDR3 length: 14 amino acids. The CDR3, as DNA: TGTGCCAGCACTTTGGACTGGAGCACAGATACGCAGTATTTT. Translated: CASTLDWSTDTQYF.

This sequence joins TRBV7-9 and TRBJ2-3; 8 bases are a match to TRBD2. From germline, CDR1 is SEHNR and CDR2 FQNEAQ (reference sequence). The CDR3 covers 15 residues. The V segment lost 8 bases and the J segment 5 bases; nucleotides outside the gene matches: 12. The CDR3 region is CASLLIAGKGDTQYF. CDR3 nucleotides: TGTGCCAGCCTTCTCATAGCGGGAAAGGGAGATACGCAGTATTTT.

The CDR3 nucleotides are TGCAGTGTCAGAGGACTATCCCAATACGAGCAGTACTTC. It encodes CSVRGLSQYEQYF. This chain links TRBV20-1 with TRBJ2-7; D is perhaps TRBD2 (6 bases). V lost 7 bases and J 4 bases, leaving 17 bases between the germline ends. CDR1 is DFQATT and CDR2 is SNEGSKA in the germline V gene (reference sequence). This CDR3 is built from 13 residues.

The sample holds many counts of this clonotype. This chain uses TRBV2 with TRBJ2-2; 11 bases line up with TRBD2. The CDR3 runs to 16 residues. V lost 6 bases, J lost 5 bases, and 8 bases stayed unmatched. Germline CDR1 is SNHLY and CDR2 is FYNNEI. The CDR3 nucleotides are TGTGCCAGCAGCCCTCGACTAGCGGGATGGACCGGGGAGCTGTTTTTT. Encoded protein: CASSPRLAGWTGELFF.

This clonotype has ten or more counts. The J gene is TRBJ2-3, the V gene TRBV3-1; a weak D match, TRBD2 (6 bases). The CDR3 has 14 residues. Looked up from germline, CDR1 is LGHDT and CDR2 is YNNKEL (reference sequence). V dropped 4 bases and J dropped 2 bases, with 10 bases sitting between them. CDR3 sequence: CASSLSGLTDTQYF. The CDR3 DNA is TGTGCCAGCAGCCTTAGCGGTCTCACAGATACGCAGTATTTT.

This clonotype appeared many times. The J gene is TRBJ2-3, the V gene TRBV9; maybe TRBD2 (6 bases). There are 15 residues in the CDR3. V dropped 0 bases and J dropped 2 bases, with 10 bases sitting between them. Germline loops: CDR1 SGDLS, CDR2 YYNGEE. CDR3 sequence: CASSVAPSVTDTQYF. CDR3 DNA: TGTGCCAGCAGCGTAGCCCCTAGCGTCACAGATACGCAGTATTTT. Filled out from reference TRBV9 and TRBJ2-3, the complete variable domain reads DSGVTQTPKHLITATGQRVTLRCSPRSGDLSVYWYQQSLDQGLQFLIQYYNGEERAKGNILERFSAQQFPDLHSELNLSSLELGDSALYFCASSVAPSVTDTQYFGPGTRLTVL.